The 8 T cell receptor beta chains given below trace back to one sample, sequenced in a study of spatial heterogeneity in lung cancer. TCRdb recomputed calls from the 5' RACE reads with MiXCR, one row per CDR3 protein. This sample yields 25,000 to 30,000 distinct CDR3 sequences, of which roughly 13% are seen a single time; less than 30% belongs to the top ten. Noted time point: sample taken at primary tumor resection. Sequencing covered unsorted whole RNA taken from tumor, nontumor lung or frozen PBMC. The sequenced sample was PBMCs, obtained at surgery. Receptors originate from a female donor with early-stage non-small cell lung cancer.

This clonotype was observed a few times. This chain uses TRBV28 with TRBJ2-5; 11 positions agree with TRBD2. CDR1 and CDR2 (germline): MDHEN, SYDVKM. The CDR3 extends over 15 amino acids. Germline trimming cut 6 bases from V and 4 bases from J; bases unmatched to any gene: 7. This CDR3 is CASSPPGTSGETQYF. The DNA for the CDR3 is TGTGCCAGCAGCCCCCCCGGGACTAGCGGAGAGACCCAGTACTTC.

This clonotype has a count of ten or more. The chain uses TRBV18 and TRBJ2-1; D unclear. CDR1 is KGHSH and CDR2 is LQKENI in the germline V gene. The CDR3 is made up of 13 amino acids. Trimming cost V 6 bases and J 5 bases, with 11 bases left between them. CDR3: CASSLNPHNEQFF. The CDR3 bases are TGTGCCAGCTCCCTCAATCCCCACAATGAGCAGTTCTTC.

The rearrangement uses TRBV28 and TRBJ1-3; 9 bases fit TRBD1. Per germline, CDR1 MDHEN and CDR2 SYDVKM. CDR3 length equals 14 residues. Germline trimming cut 5 bases from V and 7 bases from J; bases unmatched to any gene: 6. The CDR3 protein is CASSPRTGDNTIYF. The CDR3 nucleotides read TGTGCCAGCAGTCCTCGGACAGGGGATAACACCATATATTTT.

This clonotype was found a few times. The rearrangement links TRBV7-9 to TRBJ2-4, with TRBD1 matching over 8 bases. Trimming cost V 5 bases and J 0 bases; bases outside gene matches: 3. Germline values: CDR1 SEHNR, CDR2 FQNEAQ (reference sequence). This CDR3 is 15 amino acids long. CDR3 nucleotide sequence: TGTGCCAGCAGCAGGACAGGGTTAGCCAAAAACATTCAGTACTTC. This encodes CASSRTGLAKNIQYF. Full variable domain (rest looked up from reference TRBV7-9 and TRBJ2-4): DTGVSQNPRHKITKRGQNVTFRCDPISEHNRLYWYRQTLGQGPEFLTYFQNEAQLEKSRLLSDRFSAERPKGSFSTLEIQRTEQGDSAMYLCASSRTGLAKNIQYFGAGTRLSVL.

This clonotype showed up many times. The genes are TRBV7-2 and TRBJ1-1; TRBD1 agrees at 12 bases. Trimming removed 2 bases from V and 5 bases from J; junction bases left unmatched: 18. Per germline, CDR1 SGHTA and CDR2 FQGNSA. This CDR3 is 20 amino acids long. CDR3 in DNA: TGTGCCAGCAGCTTAAATCGTCCGGGACAGGGGGCGTCAATTTTAACTGAAGCTTTCTTT. Protein: CASSLNRPGQGASILTEAFF.

This clonotype was observed many times. The gene calls are TRBV20-1 and TRBJ1-4; D is uncertain. The CDR3 is made up of 12 amino acids. Trimming cost V 6 bases and J 8 bases, with 13 bases left between them. Germline V CDR1 and CDR2: DFQATT, SNEGSKA (reference sequence). The chain's CDR3 is CSALTLGEKLFF. The CDR3 DNA follows: TGCAGTGCGTTGACCCTGGGGGAAAAACTGTTTTTT.

Many counts were recorded for this clonotype. The rearrangement joins TRBV10-3 to TRBJ2-1; D unresolved. Germline V gene sequence: CDR1 ENHRY, CDR2 SYGVKD. Trimming cost V 4 bases and J 0 bases, with 10 bases left between them. This CDR3 comprises 15 residues. CDR3 region: CAISGAESSYNEQFF. In DNA form, the CDR3 reads TGTGCCATCAGTGGGGCGGAGAGCTCCTACAATGAGCAGTTCTTC.

This clonotype was found many times. V usage is TRBV7-9 and J usage is TRBJ1-6; unclear D gene. Germline CDR1 reads SEHNR; CDR2 reads FQNEAQ (reference sequence). Between the trimmed V and J ends, which lost 5 bases and 2 bases, there was a span of 16 bases. The CDR3 spans 17 residues. CDR3 in DNA: TGTGCCAGCAGCCAGACTCGAGGGTCTGCCTATAATTCACCCCTCCACTTT. It yields the protein CASSQTRGSAYNSPLHF.